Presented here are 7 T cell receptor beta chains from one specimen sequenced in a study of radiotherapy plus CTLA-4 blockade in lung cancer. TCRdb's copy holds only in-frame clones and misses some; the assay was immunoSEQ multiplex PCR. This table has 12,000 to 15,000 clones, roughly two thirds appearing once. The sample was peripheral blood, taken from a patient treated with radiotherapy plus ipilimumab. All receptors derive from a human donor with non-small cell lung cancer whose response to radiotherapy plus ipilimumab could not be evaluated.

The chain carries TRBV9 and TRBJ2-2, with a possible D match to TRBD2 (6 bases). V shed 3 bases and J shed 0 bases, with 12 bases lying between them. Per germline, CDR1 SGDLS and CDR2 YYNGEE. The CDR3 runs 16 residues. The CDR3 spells CASSGPGLTNTGELFF. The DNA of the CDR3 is TGTGCCAGCAGCGGCCCGGGACTGACGAACACCGGGGAGCTGTTTTTT.

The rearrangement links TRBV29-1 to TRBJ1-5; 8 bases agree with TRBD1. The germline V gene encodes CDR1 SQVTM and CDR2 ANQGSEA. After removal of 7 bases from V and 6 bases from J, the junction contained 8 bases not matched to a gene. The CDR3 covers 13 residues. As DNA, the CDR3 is TGCAGCGCAAAGTTCCAGGGGGCTCAGCCCCAGCATTTT. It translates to CSAKFQGAQPQHF.

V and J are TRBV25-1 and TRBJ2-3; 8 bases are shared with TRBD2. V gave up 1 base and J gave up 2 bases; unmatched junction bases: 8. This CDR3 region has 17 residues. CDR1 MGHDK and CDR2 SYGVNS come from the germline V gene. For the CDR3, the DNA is TGTGCCAGCAGTGAATCCAAGTCGCGGGGGGACACAGATACGCAGTATTTT. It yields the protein CASSESKSRGDTDTQYF. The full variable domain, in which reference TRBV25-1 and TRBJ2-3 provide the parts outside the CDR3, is EADIYQTPRYLVIGTGKKITLECSQTMGHDKMYWYQQDPGMELHLIHYSYGVNSTEKGDLSSESTVSRIRTEHFPLTLESARPSHTSQYLCASSESKSRGDTDTQYFGPGTRLTVL.

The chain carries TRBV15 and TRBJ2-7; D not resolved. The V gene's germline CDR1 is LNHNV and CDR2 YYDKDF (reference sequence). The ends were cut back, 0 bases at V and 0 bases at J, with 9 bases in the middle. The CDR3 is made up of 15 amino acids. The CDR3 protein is CATSRDQVASYEQYF. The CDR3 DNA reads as TGTGCCACCAGCAGAGATCAGGTGGCCTCCTACGAGCAGTACTTC.

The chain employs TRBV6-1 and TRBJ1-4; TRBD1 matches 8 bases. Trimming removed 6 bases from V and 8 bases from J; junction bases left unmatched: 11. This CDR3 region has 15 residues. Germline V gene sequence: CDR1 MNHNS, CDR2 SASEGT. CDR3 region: CASSLLTGEREKLFF. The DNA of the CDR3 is TGTGCCAGCAGCCTACTGACAGGGGAAAGGGAAAAACTGTTTTTT.

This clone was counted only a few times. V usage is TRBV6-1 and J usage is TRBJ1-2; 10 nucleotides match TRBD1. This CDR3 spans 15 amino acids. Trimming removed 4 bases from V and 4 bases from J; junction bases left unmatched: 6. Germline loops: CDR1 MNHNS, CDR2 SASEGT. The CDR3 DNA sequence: TGTGCCAGCAGTGCTCGACAGGGGGCTCTCTATGGCTACACCTTC. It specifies CASSARQGALYGYTF.

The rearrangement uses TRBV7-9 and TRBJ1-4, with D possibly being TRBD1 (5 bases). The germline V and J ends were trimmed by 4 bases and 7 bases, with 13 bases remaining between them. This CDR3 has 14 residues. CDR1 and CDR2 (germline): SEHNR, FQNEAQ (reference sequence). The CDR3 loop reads CASSSPPGVEKLFF. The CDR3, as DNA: TGTGCCAGCAGCTCGCCCCCGGGGGTTGAAAAACTGTTTTTT.